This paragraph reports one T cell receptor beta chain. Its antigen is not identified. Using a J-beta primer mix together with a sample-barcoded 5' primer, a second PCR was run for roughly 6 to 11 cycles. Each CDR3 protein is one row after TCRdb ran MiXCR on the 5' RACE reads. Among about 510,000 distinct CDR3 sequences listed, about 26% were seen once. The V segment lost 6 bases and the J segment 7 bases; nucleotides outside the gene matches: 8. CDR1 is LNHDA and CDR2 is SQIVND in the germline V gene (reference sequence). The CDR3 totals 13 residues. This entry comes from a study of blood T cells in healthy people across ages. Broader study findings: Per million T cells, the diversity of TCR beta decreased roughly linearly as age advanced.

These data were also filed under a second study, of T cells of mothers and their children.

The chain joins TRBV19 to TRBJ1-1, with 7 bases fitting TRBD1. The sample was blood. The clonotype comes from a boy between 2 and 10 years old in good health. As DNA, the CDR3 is TGTGCCAGTAGGGTACAGGGGAAGGGTGAAGCTTTCTTT. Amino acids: CASRVQGKGEAFF.